These 21 T cell receptor beta chains were all obtained from the same sample, sequenced in a study of blood T cell repertoires in COVID-19 (dated by TCRdb to 2018 to 2021). Library creation used the immunoSEQ multiplex PCR assay. In TCRdb, the immuneACCESS table is reduced to in-frame sequences with V and J assigned. These tables do not hold every clone; where another copy was compared, an unresolved V gene accounts for under half, and the others remain unexplained. This sample comprises roughly 350,000 clones, 91% of them detected only once. The ten biggest clones cover 2.5% to 4% of the sample. The sequenced sample was peripheral blood. These receptors all stem from a woman aged 18 to 35 who had recovered from COVID-19.

V and J are TRBV28 and TRBJ1-5, with no clear D. V was pared by 4 bases and J by 2 bases, with 12 bases between. This CDR3 contains 15 residues. The germline V gene has CDR1 MDHEN and CDR2 SYDVKM. CDR3 protein: CASSSGISGNQPQHF. CDR3 sequence (DNA): TGTGCCAGCAGTTCAGGCATTTCGGGCAATCAGCCCCAGCATTTT.

This chain links TRBV12-3 or TRBV12-4 with TRBJ1-2; D call uncertain. The length of the CDR3 is 13 residues. V lost 6 bases and J 1 base, leaving 9 bases between the germline ends. CDR3 region: CASRREGNYGYTF. The CDR3 DNA follows: TGTGCCAGCAGACGGGAAGGTAACTATGGCTACACCTTC.

J is TRBJ2-7 and V is TRBV4-3, with 11 bases aligning to TRBD2. V was pared by 4 bases and J by 7 bases, with 15 bases of the junction left unmatched. CDR3 length equals 17 residues. The germline V gene encodes CDR1 LGHNA and CDR2 YSLEER. The chain's CDR3 is CASSPDLAGGPSGEQYV. The CDR3 DNA reads TGCGCCAGCAGCCCGGACCTAGCGGGAGGCCCCTCGGGGGAGCAGTACGTC.

This chain connects TRBV7-9 to TRBJ1-2; D unclear. This CDR3 spans 15 amino acids. Germline CDR1 is SEHNR and CDR2 is FQNEAQ (reference sequence). Trimming removed 3 bases at V and 4 bases at J, with 15 bases between. CDR3 region: CASSLNDGEPYGYTF. CDR3 DNA sequence: TGTGCCAGCAGCTTGAATGACGGAGAACCCTATGGCTACACCTTC. The full variable domain, with the rest looked up from reference TRBV7-9 and TRBJ1-2, is DTGVSQNPRHKITKRGQNVTFRCDPISEHNRLYWYRQTLGQGPEFLTYFQNEAQLEKSRLLSDRFSAERPKGSFSTLEIQRTEQGDSAMYLCASSLNDGEPYGYTFGSGTRLTVV.

The gene calls are TRBV4-3 and TRBJ1-1; D is unclear. V lost 1 base to trimming and J lost 7 bases, with 13 bases between them. Germline V gene sequence: CDR1 LGHNA, CDR2 YSLEER. The CDR3 has 14 residues. CDR3 amino acids: CASSQGRRVYEAFF. CDR3 nucleotides: TGCGCCAGCAGCCAAGGACGGAGGGTCTATGAAGCTTTCTTT.

The chain joins TRBV29-1 to TRBJ2-1, with 10 nucleotides matching TRBD2. Germline CDR1 is SQVTM and CDR2 is ANQGSEA. CDR3 length: 16 amino acids. J was trimmed by 4 bases and V by 4 bases; bases with no gene match: 10. The CDR3 spells CSVVAGGTSEYNEQFF. CDR3 DNA sequence: TGCAGCGTTGTCGCAGGCGGGACTAGCGAGTACAATGAGCAGTTCTTC.

This chain uses TRBV4-1 with TRBJ2-3; 12 nucleotides agree with TRBD2. Germline trimming cut 4 bases from V and 5 bases from J; bases unmatched to any gene: 4. CDR3 length: 15 amino acids. Germline assignment: CDR1 MGHRA and CDR2 YSYEKL. CDR3 nucleotide sequence: TGCGCCAGCAGCCTAAGACTAGCGGGAGAAGATACGCAGTATTTT. Translated, it gives CASSLRLAGEDTQYF.

The chain employs TRBV18 and TRBJ1-1, with 11 positions matching TRBD1. Germline trimming cut 8 bases from V and 5 bases from J; bases unmatched to any gene: 10. The germline V gene has CDR1 KGHSH and CDR2 LQKENI. CDR3 length: 15 residues. Here the CDR3 reads CASQTGTGGRTEAFF. The CDR3 DNA reads as TGTGCCAGCCAAACCGGGACAGGGGGACGGACTGAAGCTTTCTTT.

The J gene is TRBJ2-7, the V gene TRBV6-2 or TRBV6-3; TRBD2 matches at 8 bases. V shed 5 bases and J 3 bases; nucleotides not matched to a gene: 6. This CDR3 spans 14 amino acids. Germline V CDR1 and CDR2: MNHEY, SVGEGT. The CDR3 sequence is CASSLQGLVYEQYV. In nucleotides, the CDR3 is TGTGCCAGCAGTCTCCAGGGACTAGTCTACGAGCAGTACGTC.

J is TRBJ1-2 and V is TRBV2; TRBD1 matches 7 bases. The trim removed 4 bases at V and 7 bases at J, leaving 6 bases unmatched. The CDR3 consists of 13 residues. Germline CDR1 reads SNHLY; CDR2 reads FYNNEI. The DNA for the CDR3 is TGTGCCAGCAGTGTACAGGGGCCTGGTGGCTACACCTTC. Translated, it gives CASSVQGPGGYTF.

This clone appeared once. The rearrangement uses TRBV12-5 and TRBJ1-1; 7 bases are shared with TRBD1. The V gene end was trimmed by 2 bases and the J gene end by 5 bases; junction bases not matched to a gene: 11. Germline values: CDR1 LGHNT, CDR2 FRNRAP. This CDR3 spans 16 amino acids. The CDR3 region has the DNA TGTGCTAGTGGTTTGCCCCAAAGGGGGCGAATGACTGAAGCTTTCTTT. Translating it yields CASGLPQRGRMTEAFF.

The chain carries TRBV28 and TRBJ2-2, with a weak D call TRBD2 (5 bases). Germline lookup yields CDR1 MDHEN and CDR2 SYDVKM. The CDR3 has 14 amino acids. Deletions cut 2 bases from V and 4 bases from J, with 8 bases between. The CDR3 here is CASSLRRPTGELFF. The DNA of the CDR3 is TGTGCCAGCAGTTTACGGAGGCCCACCGGGGAGCTGTTTTTT. The full variable domain, completed using reference TRBV28 and TRBJ2-2, is DVKVTQSSRYLVKRTGEKVFLECVQDMDHENMFWYRQDPGLGLRLIYFSYDVKMKEKGDIPEGYSVSREKKERFSLILESASTNQTSMYLCASSLRRPTGELFFGEGSRLTVL.

This clone was recorded only once. J is TRBJ1-2 and V is TRBV4-2, with TRBD1 matching 10 bases. The CDR3 consists of 15 residues. V trimming: 1 base; J trimming: 7 bases; junction bases outside the gene matches: 6. Per the germline V gene, CDR1 is LGHNA and CDR2 is YNFKEQ. CDR3 in amino acids: CASSQVPGQGTGYTF. CDR3 DNA sequence: TGTGCCAGCAGCCAAGTCCCGGGACAGGGGACTGGCTACACCTTC.

CDR3 region: CASSIRQGLNTQYF. DNA for the CDR3: TGTGCCAGCAGCATAAGACAGGGTTTGAATACGCAGTATTTT. J is TRBJ2-3 and V is TRBV7-2; TRBD1 aligns across 7 bases. This CDR3 is built from 14 residues. In germline, CDR1 is SGHTA, CDR2 FQGNSA. After removal of 5 bases from V and 7 bases from J, the junction contained 9 bases not matched to a gene.

This clone has a handful of counts. The rearrangement uses TRBV7-9 and TRBJ2-1, with a tentative D call TRBD1 (6 bases). Germline CDR1 is SEHNR and CDR2 is FQNEAQ (reference sequence). The CDR3 totals 14 residues. The V gene lost 8 bases and the J gene lost 7 bases, with 18 bases spanning the gap. CDR3 nucleotides: TGTGCCAGCTACCGTGGGGGCAGGTTGAATGAGCAGTTCTTC. This encodes CASYRGGRLNEQFF.

V gene TRBV2 combines with J gene TRBJ2-1, with 14 bases lining up with TRBD2. Losses at the gene ends were 6 bases for V and 12 bases for J; bases not matched to a gene: 7. CDR1 SNHLY and CDR2 FYNNEI come from the germline V gene. This CDR3 is built from 14 residues. The CDR3 DNA follows: TGTGCCAGCAGGACTAGCGGGGGGGTTACGTGGCAGTTCTTC. Its protein product is CASRTSGGVTWQFF.

V is TRBV6-2 or TRBV6-3 and J is TRBJ2-3, with 13 bases identical to TRBD2. Germline V gene sequence: CDR1 MNHEY, CDR2 SVGEGT. J lost 6 bases, V lost 5 bases, and 5 bases had no gene match. This CDR3 is 15 amino acids long. For the CDR3, the DNA is TGTGCCAGCAGTCGGACTAGCGGGGGCCAGGATACGCAGTATTTT. Translation gives CASSRTSGGQDTQYF.

The gene calls are TRBV4-3 and TRBJ1-4; 8 nucleotides agree with TRBD1. The CDR3 consists of 17 residues. V shed 0 bases, J shed 3 bases, and the junction held 6 bases outside the gene matches. Germline-derived CDR1 and CDR2 are LGHNA and YSLEER. The CDR3 sequence is CASSQDPGGAPNEKLFF. The DNA for the CDR3 is TGCGCCAGCAGCCAAGACCCAGGGGGCGCACCTAATGAAAAACTGTTTTTT.

The genes are TRBV7-8 and TRBJ2-3; maybe TRBD1 (6 bases). Germline CDR1 is SGHVS and CDR2 is FQNEAQ. V was shortened by 0 bases and J by 6 bases, with 7 bases between the two germline ends. The CDR3 loop spans 13 amino acids. CDR3: CASSLARGDTQYF. In DNA form, the CDR3 reads TGTGCCAGCAGCTTAGCGAGGGGGGATACGCAGTATTTT.

The genes are TRBV27 and TRBJ1-6; no reliable D call. Germline CDR1 and CDR2: MNHEY and SMNVEV (reference sequence). The V gene lost 4 bases and the J gene lost 1 base, with 5 bases spanning the gap. The CDR3 extends over 14 amino acids. Written as DNA, the CDR3 is TGTGCCAGCAGTTCCCAGTCCTATAATTCACCCCTCCACTTT. It is translated as CASSSQSYNSPLHF.

Points on this clone: Other DNA sequences in the sample encode the same CDR3. The chain is built from TRBV14 and TRBJ2-3; D ambiguous. The CDR3 is made up of 12 amino acids. V gave up 1 base and J gave up 5 bases, with 4 bases separating them. CDR1 is SGHDN and CDR2 is FVKESK in the germline V gene. For the CDR3, the DNA is TGTGCCAGCAGCCAAGTCATAGATACGCAGTATTTT. It specifies CASSQVIDTQYF.